This TCR beta chain is drawn from a study of blood T cell repertoires in COVID-19. Generated by immunoSEQ multiplex PCR, the TCRdb table keeps only in-frame clones and is missing some. The data contain approximately 99,000 clones, 88% of them singletons. The CDR3 totals 14 residues. V dropped 3 bases and J dropped 7; count of bases not matched to a gene: 5. In germline, CDR1 is SEHNR, CDR2 FQNEAQ (reference sequence). The sequencing input was peripheral blood. This rearrangement joins TRBV7-9 to TRBJ1-3; TRBD1 matches at 8 bases. This clonotype was obtained from a human donor in a cohort sampled during active COVID-19. CDR3 residues: CASSFQGARNTIYF. In DNA form, the CDR3 reads TGTGCCAGCAGCTTTCAGGGGGCGCGTAACACCATATATTTT.